This record looks at one T cell receptor beta chain sequence and its context. Its target is not known. These data belong to a study of siplizumab effects on memory and regulatory T cells. Study results and limitations: Naive T cells looked more diverse than memory cells and looked like major alloresponse contributors. Siplizumab, the agent tested, significantly reduced alloreactive sequences traceable to unstimulated CD4+ memory cells. Versus 26.9% in controls, the mappable alloreactive CD4+ clones averaged about 63% Treg-derived with siplizumab.

The CDR3 has 15 residues. The V and J ends lost 0 bases and 8 bases respectively, with 16 bases between them. Germline CDR1 is KGHSH and CDR2 is LQKENI. Measured with immunoSEQ multiplex PCR; TCRdb has only the in-frame clones, and not every one. The profile shows over 45,000 clones, approximately 97% of them singletons. The receptor was derived from a human donor in good health. The rearrangement links TRBV18 to TRBJ1-2, with D possibly TRBD1 on 6 matching bases. Sequencing input: naive CD8+ T cells sorted from blood. CDR3 amino acids: CASSPPGAGLLGYTF. The CDR3, as DNA: TGTGCCAGCTCACCACCGGGGGCAGGGTTGCTCGGCTACACCTTC.